This T cell receptor beta chain was recovered during a study of post-analysis software for immune sequencing data. Whole-study context: Progressive-relapsing, secondary progressive and relapsing-remitting multiple sclerosis were among the disease courses included.

Included in the TCR beta cDNA libraries were unique molecular identifiers. T cells numbering roughly 0.85 to 10 million gave rise to about 490,000 cDNA molecules. TCRdb passed the PCR reads through MiXCR, listing each CDR3 protein once. The sample has hundreds of thousands of distinct CDR3 sequences; about 40% are singletons. The CDR3 consists of 15 residues. Germline values: CDR1 MNHEY, CDR2 SVGAGI. The V end was cut by 6 bases, the J end by 0 bases, with 15 bases between. General observations from the study: Comparison with controls showed significantly lower normalized Chao1 diversity in multiple sclerosis patients. The authors found that F measure strongly co-clustered same-batch samples. Five or six TRBV segments were significantly more frequent in patients than in controls. TRBV5-6, TRBV5-1 and TRBV20-1 were among these segments.

A remark on this clonotype: The antigen is unknown.

This sequence was found in a girl aged 10 to 17 with multiple sclerosis. The material sequenced was blood. The rearrangement uses TRBV6-5 and TRBJ2-7; maybe TRBD2 (6 bases). The CDR3 DNA is TGTGCCAGCAGCGGGAGAGGGGCCCTCTCCTACGAGCAGTACTTC. This sequence encodes CASSGRGALSYEQYF.